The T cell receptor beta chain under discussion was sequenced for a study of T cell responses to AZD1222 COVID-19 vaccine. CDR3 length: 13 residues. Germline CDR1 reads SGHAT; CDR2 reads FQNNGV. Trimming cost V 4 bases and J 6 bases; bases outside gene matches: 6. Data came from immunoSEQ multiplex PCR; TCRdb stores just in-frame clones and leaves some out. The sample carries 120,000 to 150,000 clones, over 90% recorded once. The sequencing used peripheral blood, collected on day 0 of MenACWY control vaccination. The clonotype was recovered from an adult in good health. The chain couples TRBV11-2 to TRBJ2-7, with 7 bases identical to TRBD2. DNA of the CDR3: TGTGCCAGCAGCTCCCTCACTAGCGTCGAGCAGTACTTC. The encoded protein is CASSSLTSVEQYF.